Below, 10 T cell receptor beta chains from the same sample are listed, as sequenced in a study of CD8 T cells in Susac syndrome. With random hexamers, roughly 0.45 to 1 ug RNA was reverse transcribed. From the immunoSEQ multiplex PCR reads, TCRdb called clonotypes with MiXCR, one entry per CDR3 protein. The sample shows about 200,000 distinct CDR3 sequences, roughly 95% of them seen only once. Sequenced material: CD4+ T cells from PBMCs. These receptors were collected from a human donor in good health.

The genes are TRBV29-1 and TRBJ1-2; D uncertain. Germline V gene sequence: CDR1 SQVTM, CDR2 ANQGSEA. The length of the CDR3 is 14 residues. V gave up 1 base and J gave up 8 bases, with 17 bases separating them. CDR3 nucleotides: TGCAGCGTTGAAGGCGTCCGAGGGATGGGCGGCTACACCTTC. This gives the protein CSVEGVRGMGGYTF.

The J gene is TRBJ2-1, the V gene TRBV28, with TRBD2 as a possible D gene (6 bases). This CDR3 is 15 amino acids long. Germline V gives CDR1 MDHEN, CDR2 SYDVKM. Between the trimmed V and J ends, which lost 8 bases and 0 bases, there was a span of 14 bases. The CDR3 DNA sequence: TGTGCCAGCTGTGGAGGGGATAGCTCCTACAATGAGCAGTTCTTC. Protein: CASCGGDSSYNEQFF. The variable domain in full, completed from reference TRBV28 and TRBJ2-1, reads DVKVTQSSRYLVKRTGEKVFLECVQDMDHENMFWYRQDPGLGLRLIYFSYDVKMKEKGDIPEGYSVSREKKERFSLILESASTNQTSMYLCASCGGDSSYNEQFFGPGTRLTVL.

This chain's CDR3 is CASSFDRGMFGETQYF. For the CDR3, the DNA is TGTGCCAGCAGTTTCGACAGGGGGATGTTCGGGGAGACCCAGTACTTC. This sequence joins TRBV27 and TRBJ2-5; 9 bases are a match to TRBD1. Germline CDR1 is MNHEY and CDR2 is SMNVEV (reference sequence). V shed 3 bases and J 5 bases; nucleotides not matched to a gene: 10. This CDR3 region has 16 residues.

The chain is built from TRBV20-1 and TRBJ2-7; D may be TRBD2 (5 bases). V lost 2 bases, J lost 1 base, and 15 bases lay in between. This CDR3 spans 15 amino acids. Per the germline V gene, CDR1 is DFQATT and CDR2 is SNEGSKA (reference sequence). The CDR3 DNA follows: TGCAGTGCTAGATCTCAGAGCGGATCTTCCTACGAGCAGTACGTC. The encoded protein is CSARSQSGSSYEQYV.

V is TRBV20-1 and J is TRBJ2-1, with no clear D. The germline CDR1 and CDR2 sequences are DFQATT and SNEGSKA (reference sequence). The CDR3 length is 13 residues. Trimming pared 3 bases from V and 0 bases from J, leaving 6 bases between. The CDR3 DNA reads TGCAGTGCTAGTTGGAGCTCCTACAATGAGCAGTTCTTC. This gives the protein CSASWSSYNEQFF.

This chain joins TRBV5-1 and TRBJ1-2; 8 bases agree with TRBD1. The germline CDR1 and CDR2 sequences are SGHRS and YFSETQ. The CDR3 consists of 14 residues. The ends lost 6 bases at V and 7 bases at J; junction bases unmatched: 11. This CDR3 reads CASNPDRDGAGYTF. The CDR3, as DNA: TGCGCCAGCAACCCGGACAGGGACGGGGCTGGCTACACCTTC.

This chain connects TRBV5-6 to TRBJ2-5; no clear D gene. Germline V lookup: CDR1 SGHDT, CDR2 YYEEEE. The CDR3 loop spans 14 amino acids. V lost 3 bases and J 3 bases, leaving 12 bases between the germline ends. Written as DNA, the CDR3 is TGTGCCAGCAGCTGGTACGGAGACAAAGAGACCCAGTACTTC. It translates to CASSWYGDKETQYF.

The chain couples TRBV20-1 to TRBJ1-1, with D unclear. The germline V and J ends were trimmed by 0 bases and 2 bases, with 7 bases remaining between them. The germline V gene has CDR1 DFQATT and CDR2 SNEGSKA (reference sequence). The CDR3 has 13 residues. CDR3 DNA sequence: TGCAGTGCTAGAGACCCCCCTAACACTGAAGCTTTCTTT. This encodes CSARDPPNTEAFF.

The CDR3 DNA reads TGTGCCAGCAGTTCCGAAATGGGGGTAGGGAGAGCTTTCTTT. The encoded protein is CASSSEMGVGRAFF. This chain links TRBV12-3 or TRBV12-4 with TRBJ1-1; TRBD1 is a possible D gene (5 bases). V lost 4 bases and J lost 10, with 19 bases in between. The CDR3 length is 14 residues.

This chain uses TRBV27 with TRBJ2-6; perhaps TRBD1 as D (5 bases). V gave up 4 bases and J gave up 0 bases, with 19 bases separating them. Germline lookup yields CDR1 MNHEY and CDR2 SMNVEV (reference sequence). The CDR3 has 19 residues. CDR3 nucleotide sequence: TGTGCCAGCAGTTCTACACAGGCCCGCCTCTTCTCTGGGGCCAACGTCCTGACTTTC. This translates into CASSSTQARLFSGANVLTF.